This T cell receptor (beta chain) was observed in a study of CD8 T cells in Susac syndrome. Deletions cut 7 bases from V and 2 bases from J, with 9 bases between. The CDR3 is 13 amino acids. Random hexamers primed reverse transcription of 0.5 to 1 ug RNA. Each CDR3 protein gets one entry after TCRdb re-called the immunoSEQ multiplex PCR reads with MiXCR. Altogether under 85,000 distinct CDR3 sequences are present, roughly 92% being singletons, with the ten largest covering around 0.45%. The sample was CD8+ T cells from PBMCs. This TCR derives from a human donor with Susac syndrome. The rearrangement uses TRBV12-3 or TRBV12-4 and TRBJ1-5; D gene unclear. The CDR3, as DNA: TGTGCCAGCACGAAGTTGGGCAATCAGCCCCAGCATTTT. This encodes CASTKLGNQPQHF.